The 22 T cell receptor beta chains listed next were all sequenced from one sample in a study of human T cells and chemical hapten exposure. This sample's time point: pre-sensitization, week 0. The treatment here: therapeutic diphenylcyclopropenone sensitization with weekly scalp DPC. TCRdb re-called the RACE reads with MiXCR, one entry per CDR3 protein. Seen here are approximately 400,000 distinct CDR3 sequences, approximately 5.1% observed once, and the top ten hold 2.6%. Here the sequenced sample was whole blood, taken in connection with sensitization to the hapten diphenylcyclopropenone (DPC). These receptors were collected from a woman aged 50 to 60 with alopecia areata. Some clones in this sample may be carry-over from other donors' samples.

In this sample, this clonotype turned up many times. The genes are TRBV27 and TRBJ2-1; 12 positions match TRBD2. Trimming removed 3 bases from V and 9 bases from J; junction bases left unmatched: 9. This CDR3 contains 16 residues. Germline V CDR1 and CDR2: MNHEY, SMNVEV (reference sequence). The CDR3 sequence: CASSFLLAGGPGEQFF. CDR3 sequence (DNA): TGTGCCAGCAGTTTCCTTCTAGCGGGGGGGCCGGGTGAGCAGTTCTTC.

This clonotype has at least ten counts. This chain joins TRBV12-3 or TRBV12-4 and TRBJ1-1; TRBD1 is a possible D gene (5 bases). The CDR3 spans 16 residues. V lost 4 bases to trimming and J lost 4 bases, with 19 bases between them. For the CDR3, the DNA is TGTGCCAGCAGTTCCGTTGGGGAGGGGTTAGGCACTGAAGCTTTCTTT. Its translation: CASSSVGEGLGTEAFF.

This clonotype appeared many times. J is TRBJ1-5 and V is TRBV6-5, with a tentative D call TRBD1 (6 bases). V was pared by 3 bases and J by 1 base, with 10 bases between. The CDR3 totals 15 residues. Germline V gene lookup returns CDR1 MNHEY and CDR2 SVGAGI. The CDR3 region is CASSYGQGSNQPQHF. CDR3 in DNA: TGTGCCAGCAGTTATGGGCAGGGGAGCAATCAGCCCCAGCATTTT.

This clonotype showed up many times. V and J are TRBV4-3 and TRBJ1-5; D is unclear. This CDR3 has 13 residues. V lost 2 bases to trimming and J lost 4 bases, with 6 bases between them. Germline CDR1 LGHNA, CDR2 YSLEER. CDR3 nucleotide sequence: TGCGCCAGCAGCCAAAAGATTAATCAGCCCCAGCATTTT. Protein product: CASSQKINQPQHF.

The chain has TRBV6-5 and TRBJ2-7, with 7 bases matching TRBD1. V lost 0 bases to trimming and J lost 5 bases; unmatched junction nucleotides: 7. CDR3 length equals 15 residues. Germline-derived CDR1 and CDR2 are MNHEY and SVGAGI. The CDR3 nucleotides read TGTGCCAGCAGTTACTCGTACAGGGGTAGCGACGAGCAGTACTTC. It translates to CASSYSYRGSDEQYF.

This clonotype has a count of ten or more. This sequence joins TRBV9 and TRBJ2-3, with D possibly TRBD1 on 6 matching bases. V was shortened by 4 bases and J by 0 bases, with 18 bases between the two germline ends. The germline gives CDR1 SGDLS, CDR2 YYNGEE. This CDR3 is built from 17 residues. Written as DNA, the CDR3 is TGTGCCAGCAGCTTCGAGGATCAGGGGAGAAGCACAGATACGCAGTATTTT. It specifies CASSFEDQGRSTDTQYF.

This clonotype was observed many times. The chain uses TRBV4-1 and TRBJ2-1; D is undetermined. Germline CDR1 and CDR2: MGHRA and YSYEKL. The CDR3 sequence is 15 residues long. V lost 3 bases, J lost 7 bases, and 16 bases lay in between. The CDR3 region is CASSQGPGIINEQFF. The CDR3 DNA sequence: TGCGCCAGCAGCCAGGGTCCAGGTATTATAAATGAGCAGTTCTTC.

This clonotype was picked up a small number of times. The chain joins TRBV12-3 or TRBV12-4 to TRBJ2-2; D is undetermined. Between the trimmed V and J ends, which lost 3 bases and 1 base, there was a span of 6 bases. The CDR3 totals 14 residues. The CDR3 loop is CASSFDGNTGELFF. The CDR3 region has the DNA TGTGCCAGCAGTTTCGACGGGAACACCGGGGAGCTGTTTTTT.

This chain uses TRBV7-6 with TRBJ1-4; perhaps TRBD1 as D (6 bases). Germline V gives CDR1 SGHVS, CDR2 FNYEAQ. This CDR3 has 15 residues. The ends were cut back, 5 bases at V and 7 bases at J, with 17 bases in the middle. In DNA form, the CDR3 reads TGTGCCAGCAGCGCTCAACAGGGTCTGGGTGAAAAACTGTTTTTT. Translation gives CASSAQQGLGEKLFF.

A few counts support this clonotype. The genes are TRBV5-1 and TRBJ2-1; D is perhaps TRBD2 (5 bases). The CDR3 contains 14 residues. V lost 4 bases and J 5 bases, leaving 13 bases between the germline ends. Germline CDR1 and CDR2: SGHRS and YFSETQ. The CDR3 is CASSALTGNNEQFF. CDR3 coding DNA: TGCGCCAGCAGCGCCCTGACGGGGAACAATGAGCAGTTCTTC.

This clonotype was counted many times. The chain joins TRBV29-1 to TRBJ2-1; the D gene is possibly TRBD2 (6 bases). The CDR3 contains 14 residues. Germline V lookup: CDR1 SQVTM, CDR2 ANQGSEA. Trimming shortened V by 6 bases and J by 0 bases, and 12 bases separated the two germline ends. The CDR3 region has the DNA TGCAGCGTCGGGACTCCGAGCTCCTACAATGAGCAGTTCTTC. Translating gives CSVGTPSSYNEQFF.

The chain carries TRBV5-1 and TRBJ2-5; maybe TRBD2 (6 bases). The V gene lost 2 bases and the J gene lost 0 bases, with 8 bases spanning the gap. In germline, CDR1 is SGHRS, CDR2 YFSETQ. The CDR3 has 14 amino acids. The CDR3 DNA is TGCGCCAGCAGCTTCAGCGGGTACCAAGAGACCCAGTACTTC. Residues: CASSFSGYQETQYF.

This clonotype was recorded a few times. The genes are TRBV5-1 and TRBJ1-1; D is perhaps TRBD1 (5 bases). V lost 0 bases and J lost 5, with 14 bases in between. The CDR3 runs to 15 residues. CDR1 and CDR2 from the germline V gene are SGHRS and YFSETQ. The CDR3: CASSLGRADGTEAFF. CDR3 bases: TGCGCCAGCAGCTTGGGCAGGGCCGATGGGACTGAAGCTTTCTTT.

This clonotype was counted ten times or more. The V and J genes are TRBV24-1 and TRBJ2-1; 11 positions agree with TRBD2. This CDR3 is 17 amino acids long. The germline V gene has CDR1 KGHDR and CDR2 SFDVKD. J was trimmed by 4 bases and V by 5 bases; bases with no gene match: 9. The chain's CDR3 is CATSGQGTSGPYNEQFF. The CDR3 coding sequence is TGTGCCACCAGTGGTCAAGGGACTAGCGGTCCTTACAATGAGCAGTTCTTC.

This clonotype has ten or more counts. J is TRBJ1-1 and V is TRBV28; TRBD1 agrees at 9 bases. CDR1 MDHEN and CDR2 SYDVKM come from the germline V gene. The ends lost 7 bases at V and 7 bases at J; junction bases unmatched: 16. The CDR3 contains 16 residues. The DNA for the CDR3 is TGTGCCAGCAAAATAACAGGGGGCGCGGGAAGTAATGAAGCTTTCTTT. Translation gives CASKITGGAGSNEAFF.

The chain combines TRBV5-1 with TRBJ2-1; 8 nucleotides match TRBD2. The ends lost 0 bases at V and 8 bases at J; junction bases unmatched: 7. Germline V gene data show CDR1 as SGHRS and CDR2 as YFSETQ. The CDR3 runs to 15 residues. The CDR3 here is CASSLVIAGSDEQFF. CDR3 in DNA: TGCGCCAGCAGCTTGGTGATAGCGGGGAGTGATGAGCAGTTCTTC.

This sequence joins TRBV10-3 and TRBJ1-2, with TRBD1 identical over 7 bases. V was pared by 7 bases and J by 6 bases, with 8 bases of the junction left unmatched. Germline CDR1 is ENHRY and CDR2 is SYGVKD. CDR3 length: 13 residues. The CDR3 region is CAINPGTVHGYTF. CDR3 bases: TGTGCCATCAATCCTGGGACAGTACATGGCTACACCTTC.

This clonotype was detected ten times or more. The genes are TRBV7-9 and TRBJ1-1; 7 nucleotides line up with TRBD1. Germline V CDR1 and CDR2: SEHNR, FQNEAQ (reference sequence). V was pared by 5 bases and J by 5 bases, with 11 bases of the junction left unmatched. The CDR3 consists of 15 residues. The CDR3 sequence is CASSTTGQLRTEAFF. For the CDR3, the DNA is TGTGCCAGCAGCACCACGGGACAGCTGAGGACTGAAGCTTTCTTT.

This clonotype has ten or more counts. The chain links TRBV12-3 or TRBV12-4 to TRBJ2-2, with a tentative D call TRBD2 (6 bases). Trimming took off 2 bases at V and 5 bases at J, with 18 bases between the two ends. The CDR3 contains 17 residues. CDR3 loop: CASSLPLPRAGTGELFF. DNA of the CDR3: TGTGCCAGCAGTTTACCGTTGCCGAGGGCGGGGACCGGGGAGCTGTTTTTT.

This clonotype was picked up a small number of times. The chain employs TRBV9 and TRBJ2-3, with D perhaps matching TRBD2 (5 bases). The germline V gene has CDR1 SGDLS and CDR2 YYNGEE. The CDR3 runs 15 residues. The V and J ends lost 0 bases and 2 bases respectively, with 10 bases between them. Here the CDR3 DNA reads TGTGCCAGCAGCGTAGGAGGCGGACTCACAGATACGCAGTATTTT. It specifies CASSVGGGLTDTQYF.

J is TRBJ2-3 and V is TRBV5-1, with unresolved D. Trimming pared 0 bases from V and 2 bases from J, leaving 16 bases between. Germline-derived CDR1 and CDR2 are SGHRS and YFSETQ. CDR3 size: 17 residues. The CDR3 is CASSLVVAASDTDTQYF. The CDR3 DNA sequence: TGCGCCAGCAGCTTGGTGGTGGCGGCATCTGACACAGATACGCAGTATTTT.

This clonotype was observed many times. The gene calls are TRBV28 and TRBJ2-7; TRBD2 matches 10 bases. The germline V gene has CDR1 MDHEN and CDR2 SYDVKM. This CDR3 has 14 amino acids. Losses at the gene ends were 5 bases for V and 5 bases for J; bases not matched to a gene: 6. CDR3 sequence: CASSTGLASHEQYF. The CDR3 DNA is TGTGCCAGCAGTACGGGACTAGCGTCGCACGAGCAGTACTTC.